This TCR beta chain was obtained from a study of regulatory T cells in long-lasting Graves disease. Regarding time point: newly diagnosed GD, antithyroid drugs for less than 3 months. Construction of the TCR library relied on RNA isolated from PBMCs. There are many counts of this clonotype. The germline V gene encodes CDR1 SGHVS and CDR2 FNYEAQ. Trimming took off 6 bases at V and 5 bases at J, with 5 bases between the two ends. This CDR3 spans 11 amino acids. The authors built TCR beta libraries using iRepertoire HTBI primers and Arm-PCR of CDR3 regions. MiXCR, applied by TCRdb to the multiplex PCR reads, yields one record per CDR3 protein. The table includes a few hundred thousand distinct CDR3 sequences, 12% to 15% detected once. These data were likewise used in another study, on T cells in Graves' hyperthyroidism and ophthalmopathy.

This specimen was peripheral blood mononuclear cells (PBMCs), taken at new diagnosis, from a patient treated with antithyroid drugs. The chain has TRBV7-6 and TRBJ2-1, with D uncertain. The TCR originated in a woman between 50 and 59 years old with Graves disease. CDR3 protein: CASRADNEQFF. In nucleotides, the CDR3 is TGTGCCAGCAGGGCCGACAATGAGCAGTTCTTC.